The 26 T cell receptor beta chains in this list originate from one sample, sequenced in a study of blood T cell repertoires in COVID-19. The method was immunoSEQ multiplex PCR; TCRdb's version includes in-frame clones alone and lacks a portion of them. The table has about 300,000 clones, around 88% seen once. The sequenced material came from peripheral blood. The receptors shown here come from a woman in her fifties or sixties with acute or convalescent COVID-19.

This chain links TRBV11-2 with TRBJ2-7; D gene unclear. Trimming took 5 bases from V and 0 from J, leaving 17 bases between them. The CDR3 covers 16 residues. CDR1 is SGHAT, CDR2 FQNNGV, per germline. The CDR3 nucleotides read TGTGCCAGCAGCCCCCCAGGCATCATGAGCTCCTACGAGCAGTACTTC. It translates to CASSPPGIMSSYEQYF.

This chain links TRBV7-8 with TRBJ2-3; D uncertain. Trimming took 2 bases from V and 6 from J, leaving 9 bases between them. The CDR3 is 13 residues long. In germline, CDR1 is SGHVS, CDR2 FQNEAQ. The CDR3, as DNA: TGTGCCAGCAGCTTACCCCCTGCGGATACGCAGTATTTT. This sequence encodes CASSLPPADTQYF.

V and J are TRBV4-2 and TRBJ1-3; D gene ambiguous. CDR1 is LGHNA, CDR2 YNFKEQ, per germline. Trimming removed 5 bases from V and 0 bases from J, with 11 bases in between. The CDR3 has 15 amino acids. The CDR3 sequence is CASSSLRDSGNTIYF. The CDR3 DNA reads TGTGCCAGCAGCTCTCTACGGGACTCTGGAAACACCATATATTTT.

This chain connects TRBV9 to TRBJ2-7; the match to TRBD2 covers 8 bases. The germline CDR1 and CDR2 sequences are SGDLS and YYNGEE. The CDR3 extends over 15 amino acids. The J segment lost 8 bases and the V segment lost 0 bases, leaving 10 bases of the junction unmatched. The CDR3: CASSVGGSGVNQQYF. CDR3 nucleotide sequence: TGTGCCAGCAGCGTAGGTGGTAGCGGGGTCAACCAGCAGTACTTC.

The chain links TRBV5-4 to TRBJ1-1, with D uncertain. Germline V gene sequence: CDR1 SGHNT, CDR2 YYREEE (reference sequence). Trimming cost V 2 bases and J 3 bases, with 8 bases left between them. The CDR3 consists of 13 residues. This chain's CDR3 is CASSFHLDTEAFF. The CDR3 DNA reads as TGTGCCAGCAGCTTCCACTTAGACACTGAAGCTTTCTTT.

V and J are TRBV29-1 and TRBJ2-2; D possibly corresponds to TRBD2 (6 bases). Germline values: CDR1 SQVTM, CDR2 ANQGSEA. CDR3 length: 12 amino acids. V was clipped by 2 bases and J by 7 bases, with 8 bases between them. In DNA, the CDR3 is TGCAGCGTTGAACCGGGGGTCGGGGAGCTGTTTTTT. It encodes CSVEPGVGELFF.

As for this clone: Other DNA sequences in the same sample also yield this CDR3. The CDR3: CASSLASGATTDTQYF. Here the CDR3 DNA reads TGTGCCAGCAGCTTGGCGAGCGGGGCGACCACAGATACGCAGTATTTT. The chain is built from TRBV5-4 and TRBJ2-3, with 7 bases aligning to TRBD2. This CDR3 comprises 16 residues. Looked up from germline, CDR1 is SGHNT and CDR2 is YYREEE (reference sequence). J lost 2 bases, V lost 0 bases, and 6 bases had no gene match.

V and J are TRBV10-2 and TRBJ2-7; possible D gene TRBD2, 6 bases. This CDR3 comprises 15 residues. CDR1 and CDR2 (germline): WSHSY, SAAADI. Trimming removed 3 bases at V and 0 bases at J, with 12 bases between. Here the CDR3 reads CASSEGAGSSYEQYV. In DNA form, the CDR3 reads TGCGCCAGCAGTGAAGGTGCGGGGAGCTCCTACGAGCAGTACGTC.

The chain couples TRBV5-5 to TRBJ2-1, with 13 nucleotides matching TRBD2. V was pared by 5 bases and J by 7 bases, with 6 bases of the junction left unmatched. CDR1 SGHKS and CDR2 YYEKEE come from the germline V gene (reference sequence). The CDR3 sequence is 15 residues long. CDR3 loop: CASRVPGLAGNEQFF. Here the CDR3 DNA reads TGTGCCAGCAGGGTACCGGGACTAGCGGGAAATGAGCAGTTCTTC.

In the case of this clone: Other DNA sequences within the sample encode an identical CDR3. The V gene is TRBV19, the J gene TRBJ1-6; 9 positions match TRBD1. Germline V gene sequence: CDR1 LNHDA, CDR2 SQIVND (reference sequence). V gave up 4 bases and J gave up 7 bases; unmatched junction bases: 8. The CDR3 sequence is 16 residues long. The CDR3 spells CASSRTPGQGNSPLHF. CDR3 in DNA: TGTGCCAGTAGTAGGACCCCGGGACAGGGCAATTCACCCCTCCACTTT.

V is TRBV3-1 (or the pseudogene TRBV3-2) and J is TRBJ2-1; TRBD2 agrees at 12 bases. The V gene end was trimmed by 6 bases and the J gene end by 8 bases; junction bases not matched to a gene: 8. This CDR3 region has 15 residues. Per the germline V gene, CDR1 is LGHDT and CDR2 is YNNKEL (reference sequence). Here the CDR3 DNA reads TGTGCCAGCAGTCCGTTGGGACTAGCGGGCGATGAGCAGTTCTTC. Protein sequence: CASSPLGLAGDEQFF.

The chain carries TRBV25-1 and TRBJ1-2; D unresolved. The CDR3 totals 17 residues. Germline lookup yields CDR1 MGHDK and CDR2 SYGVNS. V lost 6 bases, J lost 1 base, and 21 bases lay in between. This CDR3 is CASRGFSDGKVNYGYTF. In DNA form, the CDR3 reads TGTGCCAGCAGGGGCTTCTCAGACGGGAAAGTTAACTATGGCTACACCTTC.

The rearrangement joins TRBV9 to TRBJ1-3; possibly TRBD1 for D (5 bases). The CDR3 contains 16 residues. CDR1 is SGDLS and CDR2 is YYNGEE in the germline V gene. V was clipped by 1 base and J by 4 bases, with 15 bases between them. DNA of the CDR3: TGTGCCAGCAGCGTAACGGTTCAGGGCGAGGGAAACACCATATATTTT. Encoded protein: CASSVTVQGEGNTIYF.

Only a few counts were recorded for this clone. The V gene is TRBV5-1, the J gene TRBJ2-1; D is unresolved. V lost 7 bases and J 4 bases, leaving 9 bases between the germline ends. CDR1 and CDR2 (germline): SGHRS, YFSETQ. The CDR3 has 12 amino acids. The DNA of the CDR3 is TGCGCCAGCTCCCGGTGGTACAATGAGCAGTTCTTC. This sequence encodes CASSRWYNEQFF.

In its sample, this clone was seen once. The CDR3 spells CASSTGEETQYF. The CDR3 nucleotides read TGTGCCAGCAGCACAGGGGAGGAGACCCAGTACTTC. This chain uses TRBV5-6 with TRBJ2-5; the match to TRBD1 covers 7 bases. Germline trimming cut 4 bases from V and 5 bases from J; bases unmatched to any gene: 2. This CDR3 contains 12 residues. Germline V gives CDR1 SGHDT, CDR2 YYEEEE.

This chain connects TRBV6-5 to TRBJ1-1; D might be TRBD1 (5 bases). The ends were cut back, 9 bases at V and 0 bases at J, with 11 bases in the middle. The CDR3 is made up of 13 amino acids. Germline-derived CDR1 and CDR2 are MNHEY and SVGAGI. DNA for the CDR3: TGTGCCAGTTGGGTAGGGGTGAACACTGAAGCTTTCTTT. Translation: CASWVGVNTEAFF.

CDR3 nucleotides: TGCGCCAGCAGTGAGTCGGGACTAGCGGGGACGGATGAGCAGTTCTTC. It is translated as CASSESGLAGTDEQFF. The V call is TRBV10-1, the J call TRBJ2-1; 13 bases map to TRBD2. J was trimmed by 8 bases and V by 0 bases; bases with no gene match: 4. The CDR3 has 16 amino acids. Germline assignment: CDR1 WNHNN and CDR2 SYGVQD (reference sequence).

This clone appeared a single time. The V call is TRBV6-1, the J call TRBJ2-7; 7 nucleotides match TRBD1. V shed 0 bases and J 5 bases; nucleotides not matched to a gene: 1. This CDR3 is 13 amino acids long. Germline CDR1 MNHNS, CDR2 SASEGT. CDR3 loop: CASSEAQGDEQYF. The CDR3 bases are TGTGCCAGCAGTGAAGCGCAGGGGGACGAGCAGTACTTC.

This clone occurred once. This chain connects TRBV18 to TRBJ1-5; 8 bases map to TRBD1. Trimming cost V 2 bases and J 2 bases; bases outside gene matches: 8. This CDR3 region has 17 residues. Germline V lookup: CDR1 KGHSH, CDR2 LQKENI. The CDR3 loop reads CASSPRAETGGNQPQHF. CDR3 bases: TGTGCCAGCTCACCAAGGGCGGAGACAGGGGGCAATCAGCCCCAGCATTTT.

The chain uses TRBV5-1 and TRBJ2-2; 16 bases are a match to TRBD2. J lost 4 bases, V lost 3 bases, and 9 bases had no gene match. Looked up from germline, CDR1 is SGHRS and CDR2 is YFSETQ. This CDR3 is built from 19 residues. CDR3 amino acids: CASSWNTGTSGRVTGELFF. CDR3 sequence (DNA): TGCGCCAGCAGCTGGAACACAGGGACTAGCGGGAGGGTCACCGGGGAGCTGTTTTTT.

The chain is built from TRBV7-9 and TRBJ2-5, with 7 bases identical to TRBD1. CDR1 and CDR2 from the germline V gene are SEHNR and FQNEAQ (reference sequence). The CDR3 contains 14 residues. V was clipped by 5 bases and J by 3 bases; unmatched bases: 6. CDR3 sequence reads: CASSPPGQKETQYF. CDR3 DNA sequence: TGTGCCAGCAGCCCCCCGGGACAGAAAGAGACCCAGTACTTC.

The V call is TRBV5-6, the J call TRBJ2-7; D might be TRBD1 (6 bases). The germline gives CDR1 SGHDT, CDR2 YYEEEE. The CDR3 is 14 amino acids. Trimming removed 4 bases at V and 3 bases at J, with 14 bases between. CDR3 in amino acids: CASSPGTFGYEQYF. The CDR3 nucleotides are TGTGCCAGCAGCCCCGGGACATTTGGCTACGAGCAGTACTTC.

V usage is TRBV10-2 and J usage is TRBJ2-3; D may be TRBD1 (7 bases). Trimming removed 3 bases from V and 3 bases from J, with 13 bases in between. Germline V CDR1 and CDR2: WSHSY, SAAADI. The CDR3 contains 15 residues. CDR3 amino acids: CASSDAGGGTDTQYF. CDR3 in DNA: TGCGCCAGCAGTGACGCAGGGGGAGGAACAGATACGCAGTATTTT.

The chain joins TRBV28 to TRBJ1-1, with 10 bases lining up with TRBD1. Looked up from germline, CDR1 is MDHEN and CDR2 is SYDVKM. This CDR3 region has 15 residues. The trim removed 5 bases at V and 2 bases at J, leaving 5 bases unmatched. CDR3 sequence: CASSLGQGINTEAFF. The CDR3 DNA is TGTGCCAGCAGTCTGGGACAGGGGATTAACACTGAAGCTTTCTTT.

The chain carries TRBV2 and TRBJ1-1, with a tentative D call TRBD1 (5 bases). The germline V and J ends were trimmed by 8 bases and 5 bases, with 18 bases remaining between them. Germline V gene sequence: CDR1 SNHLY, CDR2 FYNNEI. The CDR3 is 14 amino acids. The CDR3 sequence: CASGREGEGTEAFF. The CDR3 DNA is TGTGCCAGCGGGCGGGAAGGGGAGGGGACTGAAGCTTTCTTT.

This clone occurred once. The CDR3 DNA is TGTGCCAGCAGCCCCGGGGTTCAAGAGACCCAGTACTTC. Translated: CASSPGVQETQYF. This rearrangement joins TRBV3-1 (or the pseudogene TRBV3-2) to TRBJ2-5; tentative D call: TRBD2 (5 bases). In germline, CDR1 is LGHDT, CDR2 YNNKEL (reference sequence). V was shortened by 4 bases and J by 2 bases, with 8 bases between the two germline ends. The CDR3 totals 13 residues.